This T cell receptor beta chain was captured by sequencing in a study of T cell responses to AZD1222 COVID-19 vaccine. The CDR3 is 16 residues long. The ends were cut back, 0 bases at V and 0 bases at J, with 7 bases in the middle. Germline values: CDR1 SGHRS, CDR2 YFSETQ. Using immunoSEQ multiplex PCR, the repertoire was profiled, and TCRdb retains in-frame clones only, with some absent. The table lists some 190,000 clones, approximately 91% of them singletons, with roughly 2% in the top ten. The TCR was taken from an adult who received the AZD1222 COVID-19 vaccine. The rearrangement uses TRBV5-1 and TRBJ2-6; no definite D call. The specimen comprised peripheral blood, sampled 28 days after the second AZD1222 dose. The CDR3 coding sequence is TGCGCCAGCAGCTTGGAGCCGGGCTCTGGGGCCAACGTCCTGACTTTC. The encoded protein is CASSLEPGSGANVLTF. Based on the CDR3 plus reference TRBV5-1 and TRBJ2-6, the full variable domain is KAGVTQTPRYLIKTRGQQVTLSCSPISGHRSVSWYQQTPGQGLQFLFEYFSETQRNKGNFPGRFSGRQFSNSRSEMNVSTLELGDSALYLCASSLEPGSGANVLTFGAGSRLTVL.